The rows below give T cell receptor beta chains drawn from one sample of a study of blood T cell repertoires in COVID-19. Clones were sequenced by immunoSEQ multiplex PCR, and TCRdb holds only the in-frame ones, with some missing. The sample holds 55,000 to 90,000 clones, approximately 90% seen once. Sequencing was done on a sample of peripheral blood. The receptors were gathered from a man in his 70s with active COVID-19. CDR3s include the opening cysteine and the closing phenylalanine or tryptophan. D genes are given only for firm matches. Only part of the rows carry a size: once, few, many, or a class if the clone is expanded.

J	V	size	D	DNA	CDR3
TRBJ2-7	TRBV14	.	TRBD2	TGTGCCAGCAGCCCCACCCGGCGGGCTAGCGGGAGGGGATGGGAGCAGTACTTC	CASSPTRRASGRGWEQYF
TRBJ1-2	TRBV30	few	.	TGTGCCCGGGACCCACGTCCGGGCTATGGCTACACCTTC	CARDPRPGYGYTF
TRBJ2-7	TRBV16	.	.	TGTGCCAGCAGCCAGGGCGCCTACGAGCAGTACTTC	CASSQGAYEQYF
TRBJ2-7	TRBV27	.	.	TGTGCCAGCAGTTCACAACGGGGCTACGAGCAGTACTTC	CASSSQRGYEQYF
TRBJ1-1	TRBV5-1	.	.	TGCGCCAGCAGCTTGGCTGGGGGGTCCATGGAAGCTTTCTTT	CASSLAGGSMEAFF
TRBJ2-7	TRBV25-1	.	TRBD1	TGTGCCAGCAGTGGCGACACAGGGGCGAGCGAGCAGTACTTC	CASSGDTGASEQYF
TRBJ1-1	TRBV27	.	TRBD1	TGTGCCAGCAGTTCCGACAGGGGGCTATGGAACACTGAAGCTTTCTTT	CASSSDRGLWNTEAFF
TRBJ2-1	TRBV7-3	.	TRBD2	TGTGCCAGCAGCCCCGGGACTAGCGGGAGAGGGGGCAATGAGCAGTTCTTC	CASSPGTSGRGGNEQFF
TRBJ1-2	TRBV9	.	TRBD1	TGTGCCAGCAGCGTAGAGCGAGGGGGCAGGGACTATGGCTACACCTTC	CASSVERGGRDYGYTF
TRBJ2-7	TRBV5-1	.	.	TGCGCCAGCAGCCCCGAGGGAGCCTACGAGCAGTACTTC	CASSPEGAYEQYF
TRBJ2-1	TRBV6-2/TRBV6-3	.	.	TGTGCCAGCAGTTACGGGGGGTTAGGCGGAGACAATGAGCAGTTCTTC	CASSYGGLGGDNEQFF
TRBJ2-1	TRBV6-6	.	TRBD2	TGTGCCAGCAGTTACTGGCCAGCGGGAGGGCCAGGTGAGCAGTTCTTC	CASSYWPAGGPGEQFF
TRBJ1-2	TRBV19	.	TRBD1	TGTGCCAGTAGTGGAGACAGGGTGGGCTATGGCTACACCTTC	CASSGDRVGYGYTF
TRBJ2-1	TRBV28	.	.	TGTGCCAGCCTCCCCTCCCGTTCCTACAATGAGCAGTTCTTC	CASLPSRSYNEQFF
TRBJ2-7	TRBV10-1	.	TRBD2	TGCGCCAGCAGTGAGCCGGAGGTCCACCGGCGGGAGGGGTACGAGCAGTACTTC	CASSEPEVHRREGYEQYF
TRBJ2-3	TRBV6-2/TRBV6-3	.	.	TGTGCCAGCAGTTACTCTCGGGGCACAGATACGCAGTATTTT	CASSYSRGTDTQYF
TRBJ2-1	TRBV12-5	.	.	TGTGCTAGTCGGTTCGCAAACAATGAGCAGTTCTTC	CASRFANNEQFF
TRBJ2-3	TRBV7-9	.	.	TGTGCCAGCAGCTTAGTTTCAGGGTCGGGCACAGATACGCAGTATTTT	CASSLVSGSGTDTQYF
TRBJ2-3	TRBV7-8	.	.	TGTGCCAGCAGCTTACCCAACACAGATACGCAGTATTTT	CASSLPNTDTQYF
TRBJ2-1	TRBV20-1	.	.	TGCAGTGCCCCAGGGGCCTATGAGCAGTTCTTC	CSAPGAYEQFF
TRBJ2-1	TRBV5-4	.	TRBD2	TGTGCCAGCAGCCCTGGGACTAGCGGGGCCCTGAGCTCCTACAATGAGCAGTTCTTC	CASSPGTSGALSSYNEQFF
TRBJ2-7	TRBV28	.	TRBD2	TGTGCCAGCAGGGGGAGGGATCCTCGCGAGCAGTACTTC	CASRGRDPREQYF
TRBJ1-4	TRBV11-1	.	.	TGTGCCAGCAGCCCCGGGAGGCCTGCAACTAATGAAAAACTGTTTTTT	CASSPGRPATNEKLFF
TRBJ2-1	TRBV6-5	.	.	TGTGCCAGCAGCCCGGGAAGTCACAATGAGCAGTTCTTC	CASSPGSHNEQFF
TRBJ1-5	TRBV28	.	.	TGTGCCAGCACCCAAGGGGGGGTCAATCAGCCCCAGCATTTT	CASTQGGVNQPQHF
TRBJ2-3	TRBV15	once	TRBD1	TGTGCCACCAGCAGCGGGACAGGGACGCAGTATTTT	CATSSGTGTQYF
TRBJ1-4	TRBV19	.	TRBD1	TGTGCCAGTACCCGCCCCAGGGGGCCTAATGAAAAACTGTTTTTT	CASTRPRGPNEKLFF
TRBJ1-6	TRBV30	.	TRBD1	TGTGCCTGGAGTTTTGGGGCGGGGGGACAGGGTGGATCACCCCTCCACTTT	CAWSFGAGGQGGSPLHF
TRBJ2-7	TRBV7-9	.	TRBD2	TGTGCCAGCAGCACATCTAGCGGGAGGGCCTCCGAGCAGTACTTC	CASSTSSGRASEQYF
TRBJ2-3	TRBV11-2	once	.	TGTGCCAGCAGCTACCGGCTTAGCGGTACGCAGTATTTT	CASSYRLSGTQYF
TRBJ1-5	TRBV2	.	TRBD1	TGTGCCAGCAGTGACGACAGGGGCTACAATCAGCCCCAGCATTTT	CASSDDRGYNQPQHF
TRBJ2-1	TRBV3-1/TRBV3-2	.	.	TGTGCCAGCAGCCAAGACATCGCGGGTGGCTACAACAATGAGCAGTTCTTC	CASSQDIAGGYNNEQFF
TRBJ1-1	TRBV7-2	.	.	TGTGCCAGCAGCTTATATGGGGGGGGGAGTGAAGCTTTCTTT	CASSLYGGGSEAFF
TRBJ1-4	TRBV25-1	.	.	TGTGCCAGCAACCCTGGGGGGGGTTGGGGGAAACTGTTTTTT	CASNPGGGWGKLFF
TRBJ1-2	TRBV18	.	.	TGTGCCAGCTCACCAGAGACAGGCTCTGGCTACACCTTC	CASSPETGSGYTF
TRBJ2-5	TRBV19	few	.	TGTGCCAGTAGTAGGGAGCGGGAGACCCAGTACTTC	CASSRERETQYF
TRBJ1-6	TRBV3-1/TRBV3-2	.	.	TGTGCCAGCAGCCAAGTGGGGGCTGGGTCACCCCTCCACTTT	CASSQVGAGSPLHF
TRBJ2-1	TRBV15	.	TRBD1	TGTGCCACCAGCTCCCAAGGACAGGGGAAGTGGCAGTTCTTC	CATSSQGQGKWQFF
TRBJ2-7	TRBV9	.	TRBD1	TGTGCCAGCAGCGAGGGGGCCGGGACCACAGAGCAGTACTTC	CASSEGAGTTEQYF
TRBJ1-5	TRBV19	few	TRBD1	TGTGCCAGTACCCGACAGGGTTTGGGCAATCAGCCCCAGCATTTT	CASTRQGLGNQPQHF
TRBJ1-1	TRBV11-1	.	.	TGTGCCAGCCAGCTTAGGGGGAACACTGAAGCTTTCTTT	CASQLRGNTEAFF
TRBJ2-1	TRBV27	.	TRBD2	TGTGCCAGCAGTTTTCGGGCGGGGCTAGCGGGAGGCAATGAGCAGTTCTTC	CASSFRAGLAGGNEQFF
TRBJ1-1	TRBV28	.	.	TGTGCCAGCAGCCCTATCGACAGGACGACCCCAGCTTTCTTT	CASSPIDRTTPAFF
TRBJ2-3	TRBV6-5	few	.	TGTGCCAGCACCGAACGGGGTACGCAGTATTTT	CASTERGTQYF
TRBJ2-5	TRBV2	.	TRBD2	TGTGCCAGCAGTGAAACTAGCGGGAGACGAGAGACCCAGTACTTC	CASSETSGRRETQYF
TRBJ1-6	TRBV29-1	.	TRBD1	TGCAGCGTTGGGGACAGGGGTGATTCACCCCTCCACTTT	CSVGDRGDSPLHF
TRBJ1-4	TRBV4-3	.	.	TGCGCCAGCCAGGGAAACTTTAATGAAAAACTGTTTTTT	CASQGNFNEKLFF
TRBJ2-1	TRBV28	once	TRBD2	TGTGCCACCCGGGGGGAGGCCCCCAATGAGCAGTTCTTC	CATRGEAPNEQFF
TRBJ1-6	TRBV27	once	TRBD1	TGTGCCAGCAGTTTAGAGATGCGTTGGGACAGGAATTCACCCCTCCACTTT	CASSLEMRWDRNSPLHF
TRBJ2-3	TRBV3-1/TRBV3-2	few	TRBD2	TGTGCCAGCAGCCGCAGCGGGAGTGGGGATACGCAGTATTTT	CASSRSGSGDTQYF